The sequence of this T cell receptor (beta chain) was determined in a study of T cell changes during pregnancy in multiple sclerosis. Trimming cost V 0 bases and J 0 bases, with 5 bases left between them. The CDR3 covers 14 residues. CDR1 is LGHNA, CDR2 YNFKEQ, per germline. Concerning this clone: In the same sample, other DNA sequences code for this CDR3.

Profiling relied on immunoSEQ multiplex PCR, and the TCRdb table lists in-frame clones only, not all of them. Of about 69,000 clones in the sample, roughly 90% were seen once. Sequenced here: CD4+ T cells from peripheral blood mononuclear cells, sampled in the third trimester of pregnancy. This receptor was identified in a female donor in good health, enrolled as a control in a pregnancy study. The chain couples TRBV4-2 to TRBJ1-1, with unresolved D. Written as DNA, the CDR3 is TGTGCCAGCAGCCAAGATCCGGTGAACACTGAAGCTTTCTTT. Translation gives CASSQDPVNTEAFF.